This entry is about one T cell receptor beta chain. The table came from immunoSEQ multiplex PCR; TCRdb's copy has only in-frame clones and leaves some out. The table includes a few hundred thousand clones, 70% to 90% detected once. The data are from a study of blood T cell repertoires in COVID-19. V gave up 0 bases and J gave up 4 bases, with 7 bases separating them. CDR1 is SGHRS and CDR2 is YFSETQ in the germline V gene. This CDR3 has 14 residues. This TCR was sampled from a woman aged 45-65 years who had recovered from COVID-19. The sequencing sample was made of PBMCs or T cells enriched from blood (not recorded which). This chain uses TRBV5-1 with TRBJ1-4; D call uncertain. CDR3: CASSLVQFNEKLFF. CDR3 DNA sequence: TGCGCCAGCAGCTTGGTACAGTTTAATGAAAAACTGTTTTTT.